This T cell receptor (beta chain) was sequenced for a study of cytomegalovirus exposure and HLA in healthy donors. Study details: HLA-typed donors were the source of some 80 million unique TCRs, which an early data release held.

The CDR3 loop spans 13 amino acids. Trimming left V 0 bases short and J 2 bases short, with 5 bases between. Looked up from germline, CDR1 is SGDLS and CDR2 is YYNGEE. Primers: 60 Vbeta forward and 13 Jbeta reverse. TCRdb keeps only in-frame clones here, not all; method: immunoSEQ multiplex PCR. This table holds approximately 210,000 clones, around 75% found once. General study points: Productive rates of about 90% or about 30% were seen for most TCR beta V segments in an earlier analysis.

This clone was seen a handful of times. Its antigen remains unidentified. Distinct nucleotide sequences in the sample also encode this CDR3. The material sequenced was PBMCs. The origin of this receptor is a woman between 50 and 59 years old in good health and CMV-seronegative. The V gene is TRBV9, the J gene TRBJ1-1; D not certain. The CDR3 here is CASSVAPNTEAFF. CDR3 DNA sequence: TGTGCCAGCAGCGTAGCCCCAAACACTGAAGCTTTCTTT.